The clone carrying this T cell receptor (beta chain) was found once. The sample originates from a study of blood T cell repertoires in COVID-19. The overall study: The United States, Italy and Spain provided the acute and convalescent COVID-19 samples. T cells, B-cell-depleted T cells, or PBMCs supplied cDNA or gDNA.

Patients of the Seattle cohort, enrolled during active infection, were followed longitudinally. In the original processing: Reference gene primer amplification in the assay estimated nucleated cell counts. Clones were sequenced by immunoSEQ multiplex PCR, and TCRdb holds only the in-frame ones, with some missing. D and trimming come from the DNA, and the V and J calls and clone size come from that table. Altogether around 250,000 clones are present, 88% being singletons, with the ten largest covering around 9.6%. Germline V lookup: CDR1 SGDLS, CDR2 YYNGEE. The CDR3 has 11 amino acids. Trimming left V 3 bases short and J 7 bases short, with 7 bases between.

Source material: peripheral blood. This receptor was identified in a woman in her 70s with COVID-19, enrolled during active disease. V usage is TRBV9 and J usage is TRBJ1-2; D is possibly TRBD1 (6 bases). CDR3 residues: CASSAGVGYTF. The CDR3 nucleotides are TGTGCCAGCAGCGCAGGGGTTGGCTACACCTTC.